The 26 T cell receptor beta chains presented below share a single source sample, sequenced in a study of response to subunit inactivated influenza vaccine. Each CDR3 protein gets one entry after TCRdb re-called the RT-PCR reads with MiXCR. This table has about 500,000 distinct CDR3 sequences, over 10% appearing once. This sample comprised PBMCs from blood, obtained 45 days after vaccination. These receptors all stem from a man over 45 who received an inactivated influenza vaccine.

In this sample, this clonotype turned up many times. The chain couples TRBV7-6 to TRBJ1-4; D uncertain. CDR3 length: 12 residues. From germline, CDR1 is SGHVS and CDR2 FNYEAQ. Trimming pared 3 bases from V and 7 bases from J, leaving 6 bases between. The CDR3 DNA reads as TGTGCCAGCAGCTTTACGGGTGAAAAACTGTTTTTT. It encodes CASSFTGEKLFF. Filled out from reference TRBV7-6 and TRBJ1-4, the complete variable domain reads GAGVSQSPRYKVTKRGQDVALRCDPISGHVSLYWYRQALGQGPEFLTYFNYEAQQDKSGLPNDRFSAERPEGSISTLTIQRTEQRDSAMYRCASSFTGEKLFFGSGTQLSVL.

This clonotype was picked up many times. The chain joins TRBV5-1 to TRBJ2-2; D is uncertain. The CDR3 runs 15 residues. CDR1 SGHRS and CDR2 YFSETQ come from the germline V gene. Trimming stripped 1 base from V and 5 bases from J, with 12 bases between. Written as DNA, the CDR3 is TGCGCCAGCAGCTTGTCTGGGGTTGGAACCGGGGAGCTGTTTTTT. The encoded protein is CASSLSGVGTGELFF.

In DNA form, the CDR3 reads TGTGCCAGCAGCCCGGGACGGAGTGGCTTTAATGAAAAACTGTTTTTT. Encoded protein: CASSPGRSGFNEKLFF. The gene calls are TRBV12-3 or TRBV12-4 and TRBJ1-4; a possible D gene is TRBD1 (5 bases). The V end lost 6 bases, the J end lost 4 bases, and 18 bases lay between the germline ends. This CDR3 spans 16 amino acids.

The chain carries TRBV20-1 and TRBJ2-5, with 10 positions matching TRBD2. V shed 1 base and J 2 bases; nucleotides not matched to a gene: 4. The CDR3 has 15 residues. Germline V gives CDR1 DFQATT, CDR2 SNEGSKA (reference sequence). In DNA, the CDR3 is TGCAGTGCTAGAGGGGGGACTAGCGTTCAAGAGACCCAGTACTTC. Its translation: CSARGGTSVQETQYF.

This clonotype has more than one count but fewer than ten. The chain links TRBV12-3 or TRBV12-4 to TRBJ1-1; 10 nucleotides align to TRBD1. The junction had 4 bases not matched to a gene; V was cut back by 7 bases and J by 2 bases. The length of the CDR3 is 14 residues. CDR3 protein: CASIRTGGNTEAFF. In DNA, the CDR3 is TGTGCCAGCATCAGGACAGGGGGAAACACTGAAGCTTTCTTT.

This clonotype was seen a handful of times. V usage is TRBV28 and J usage is TRBJ2-6, with 9 bases lining up with TRBD1. V lost 5 bases, J lost 8 bases, and 7 bases stayed unmatched. This CDR3 contains 15 residues. Germline V gene lookup returns CDR1 MDHEN and CDR2 SYDVKM. DNA for the CDR3: TGTGCCAGCAGTACCCAGGGACAGGGTCCCAACGTCCTGACTTTC. Amino acids: CASSTQGQGPNVLTF.

CDR3 DNA sequence: TGTGCCAGCAGCCAACTCGGGATTTCCTACGAGCAGTACTTC. Its protein product is CASSQLGISYEQYF. The chain combines TRBV14 with TRBJ2-7, with D tentatively TRBD2 (5 bases). This CDR3 is 14 amino acids long. Germline assignment: CDR1 SGHDN and CDR2 FVKESK. V gave up 2 bases and J gave up 1 base, with 9 bases separating them.

The chain couples TRBV5-5 to TRBJ2-5; 8 bases match TRBD2. CDR1 and CDR2 from the germline V gene are SGHKS and YYEKEE (reference sequence). J lost 2 bases, V lost 5 bases, and 8 bases had no gene match. The CDR3 length is 15 residues. The CDR3 here is CASRFSSGVQETQYF. In nucleotides, the CDR3 is TGTGCCAGCAGATTCAGTAGCGGGGTACAAGAGACCCAGTACTTC. Together with reference TRBV5-5 and TRBJ2-5, the CDR3 gives the full variable domain: DAGVTQSPTHLIKTRGQQVTLRCSPISGHKSVSWYQQVLGQGPQFIFQYYEKEERGRGNFPDRFSARQFPNYSSELNVNALLLGDSALYLCASRFSSGVQETQYFGPGTRLLVL.

This clonotype appeared many times. The chain recombines TRBV11-2 with TRBJ2-7; 9 bases align to TRBD1. Germline CDR1 is SGHAT and CDR2 is FQNNGV. V trimming: 5 bases; J trimming: 3 bases; junction bases outside the gene matches: 5. The CDR3 loop spans 14 amino acids. The CDR3 nucleotides are TGTGCCAGCAGCCCGTTGACAGGGGGCTACGAGCAGTACTTC. This translates into CASSPLTGGYEQYF.

The sample holds many counts of this clonotype. V gene TRBV27 combines with J gene TRBJ2-7; D is uncertain. This CDR3 is built from 15 residues. Germline CDR1 and CDR2: MNHEY and SMNVEV (reference sequence). The ends were cut back, 5 bases at V and 0 bases at J, with 14 bases in the middle. CDR3 amino acids: CASSPLIPDSYEQYF. CDR3 nucleotides: TGTGCCAGCAGTCCCTTGATCCCAGACTCCTACGAGCAGTACTTC.

This clonotype was found a few times. V and J are TRBV12-3 or TRBV12-4 and TRBJ1-5, with D possibly matching TRBD1 (6 bases). The V gene lost 4 bases and the J gene lost 0 bases, with 13 bases spanning the gap. The CDR3 contains 16 residues. The CDR3: CASSSGGAVSNQPQHF. The CDR3 DNA sequence: TGTGCCAGCAGTTCTGGGGGGGCAGTTAGCAATCAGCCCCAGCATTTT.

The J gene is TRBJ2-2, the V gene TRBV14; tentatively, D is TRBD1 (5 bases). CDR1 is SGHDN and CDR2 is FVKESK in the germline V gene. The V and J ends lost 1 base and 2 bases respectively, with 8 bases between them. The CDR3 is 15 residues long. CDR3 amino acids: CASSQVDSNTGELFF. The CDR3 DNA reads as TGTGCCAGCAGCCAAGTCGACAGCAACACCGGGGAGCTGTTTTTT.

V gene TRBV12-3 or TRBV12-4 combines with J gene TRBJ2-1, with no clear D. The V gene lost 5 bases and the J gene lost 7 bases, with 21 bases spanning the gap. This CDR3 is 16 amino acids long. The CDR3 loop reads CASSASWATLENEQFF. In DNA, the CDR3 is TGTGCCAGCAGTGCCAGTTGGGCGACCTTAGAGAATGAGCAGTTCTTC.

There are a few counts of this clonotype. The chain is built from TRBV5-1 and TRBJ2-1, with D tentatively TRBD1 (5 bases). This CDR3 region has 15 residues. The V end was cut by 0 bases, the J end by 0 bases, with 7 bases between. CDR1 is SGHRS and CDR2 is YFSETQ in the germline V gene. In DNA form, the CDR3 reads TGCGCCAGCAGCTTGGAAGGGGCCTCCTACAATGAGCAGTTCTTC. This sequence encodes CASSLEGASYNEQFF.

V and J are TRBV7-2 and TRBJ2-5; TRBD2 aligns across 14 bases. Germline CDR1 SGHTA, CDR2 FQGNSA. This CDR3 contains 17 residues. Trimming removed 5 bases from V and 2 bases from J; junction bases left unmatched: 7. The CDR3 bases are TGTGCCAGCAGCGGGGGACTAGCGGGGGATATACAAGAGACCCAGTACTTC. It is translated as CASSGGLAGDIQETQYF.

The V gene is TRBV6-5, the J gene TRBJ1-6; D is ambiguous. The V gene's germline CDR1 is MNHEY and CDR2 SVGAGI. This CDR3 is 14 amino acids long. V dropped 2 bases and J dropped 7 bases, with 9 bases sitting between them. The CDR3 coding sequence is TGTGCCAGCAGTTACGTCAGCGTAAATTCACCCCTCCACTTT. It is translated as CASSYVSVNSPLHF.

The chain employs TRBV20-1 and TRBJ2-7; D is possibly TRBD1 (5 bases). Per the germline V gene, CDR1 is DFQATT and CDR2 is SNEGSKA (reference sequence). V lost 1 base and J 2 bases, leaving 12 bases between the germline ends. There are 14 residues in the CDR3. CDR3 in amino acids: CSARVHRRTYEQYF. The CDR3 nucleotides are TGCAGTGCTAGAGTCCACAGGAGAACCTACGAGCAGTACTTC.

The chain is built from TRBV12-3 or TRBV12-4 and TRBJ2-2, with 7 bases that match TRBD1. The length of the CDR3 is 15 residues. After removal of 5 bases from V and 2 bases from J, the junction contained 5 bases not matched to a gene. The CDR3 DNA reads TGTGCCAGCAGTCTACGGGACAGAAACACCGGGGAGCTGTTTTTT. Its protein is CASSLRDRNTGELFF.

This clonotype was counted ten times or more. CDR3 loop: CASKEREDKQFF. In DNA form, the CDR3 reads TGCGCCAGCAAGGAGCGGGAGGACAAGCAGTTCTTC. V and J are TRBV5-1 and TRBJ2-1; 9 bases are shared with TRBD2. The CDR3 has 12 residues. The germline V gene has CDR1 SGHRS and CDR2 YFSETQ. Germline trimming cut 6 bases from V and 11 bases from J; bases unmatched to any gene: 6.

The chain is built from TRBV7-3 and TRBJ1-1; D ambiguous. Trimming took off 1 base at V and 3 bases at J, with 6 bases between the two ends. The CDR3 covers 13 residues. The germline V gene has CDR1 SGHTA and CDR2 FQGTGA. This CDR3 reads CASSLIQDTEAFF. The DNA of the CDR3 is TGTGCCAGCAGCTTAATTCAGGACACTGAAGCTTTCTTT.

V usage is TRBV12-3 or TRBV12-4 and J usage is TRBJ2-5; D not resolved. Trimming pared 2 bases from V and 1 base from J, leaving 8 bases between. The CDR3 loop spans 14 amino acids. Here the CDR3 reads CASSLITVQETQYF. The DNA of the CDR3 is TGTGCCAGCAGTTTAATCACAGTCCAAGAGACCCAGTACTTC.

This clonotype was seen ten or more times. The chain recombines TRBV20-1 with TRBJ2-7; 7 bases are shared with TRBD1. Germline-derived CDR1 and CDR2 are DFQATT and SNEGSKA (reference sequence). The CDR3 totals 14 residues. The V segment lost 3 bases and the J segment 0 bases; nucleotides outside the gene matches: 5. The CDR3 nucleotides are TGCAGTGCTAGTCTAACAGGGGTCTCCTACGAGCAGTACTTC. Residues: CSASLTGVSYEQYF.

The table lists this clonotype with many counts. The gene calls are TRBV7-9 and TRBJ1-1; D unclear. This CDR3 has 13 residues. Germline CDR1 and CDR2: SEHNR and FQNEAQ (reference sequence). With 3 bases removed from V and 3 bases from J, the gap between germline ends came to 8 bases. CDR3 nucleotides: TGTGCCAGCAGCTTGAGTTCCTACACTGAAGCTTTCTTT. Its protein product is CASSLSSYTEAFF.

V gene TRBV4-1 combines with J gene TRBJ2-5, with TRBD2 matching over 15 bases. J was trimmed by 5 bases and V by 2 bases; bases with no gene match: 6. This CDR3 region has 17 residues. The germline V gene has CDR1 MGHRA and CDR2 YSYEKL. The CDR3 sequence is CASSQMGLAGGGETQYF. CDR3 sequence (DNA): TGCGCCAGCAGCCAAATGGGACTAGCGGGGGGAGGGGAGACCCAGTACTTC.

This rearrangement joins TRBV29-1 to TRBJ1-5; D is undetermined. Trimming left V 6 bases short and J 0 bases short, with 9 bases between. The CDR3 consists of 13 residues. The germline gives CDR1 SQVTM, CDR2 ANQGSEA. CDR3 in amino acids: CSVTDGSNQPQHF. CDR3 bases: TGCAGCGTGACGGACGGTAGCAATCAGCCCCAGCATTTT.

This clonotype has a handful of counts. This sequence joins TRBV5-6 and TRBJ1-6; D perhaps matches TRBD1 (6 bases). Germline CDR1 SGHDT, CDR2 YYEEEE. The CDR3 is 15 amino acids. The V end lost 2 bases, the J end lost 9 bases, and 15 bases lay between the germline ends. The CDR3 nucleotides are TGTGCCAGCAGCTTCGAACAGGGCATAATTTCACCCCTCCACTTT. As protein: CASSFEQGIISPLHF.